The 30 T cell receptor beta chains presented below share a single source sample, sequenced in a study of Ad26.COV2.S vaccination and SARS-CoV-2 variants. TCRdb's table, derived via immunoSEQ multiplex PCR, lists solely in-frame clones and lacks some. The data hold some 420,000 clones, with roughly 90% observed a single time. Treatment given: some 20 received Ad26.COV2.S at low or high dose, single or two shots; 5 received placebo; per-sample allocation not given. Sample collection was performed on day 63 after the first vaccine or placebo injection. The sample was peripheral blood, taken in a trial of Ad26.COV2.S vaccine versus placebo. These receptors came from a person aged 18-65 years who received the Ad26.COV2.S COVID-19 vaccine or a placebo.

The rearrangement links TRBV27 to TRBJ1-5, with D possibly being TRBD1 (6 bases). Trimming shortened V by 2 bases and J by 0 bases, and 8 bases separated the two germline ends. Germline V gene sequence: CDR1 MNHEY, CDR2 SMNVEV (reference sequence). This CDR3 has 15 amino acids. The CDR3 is CASSLNRDSNQPQHF. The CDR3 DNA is TGTGCCAGCAGTTTAAACAGGGATAGCAATCAGCCCCAGCATTTT.

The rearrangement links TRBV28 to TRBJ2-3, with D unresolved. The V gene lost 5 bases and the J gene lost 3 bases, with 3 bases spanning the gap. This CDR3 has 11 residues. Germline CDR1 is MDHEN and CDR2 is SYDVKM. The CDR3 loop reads CASSNTDTQYF. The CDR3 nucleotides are TGTGCCAGCAGTAATACAGATACGCAGTATTTT. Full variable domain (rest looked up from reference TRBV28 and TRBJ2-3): DVKVTQSSRYLVKRTGEKVFLECVQDMDHENMFWYRQDPGLGLRLIYFSYDVKMKEKGDIPEGYSVSREKKERFSLILESASTNQTSMYLCASSNTDTQYFGPGTRLTVL.

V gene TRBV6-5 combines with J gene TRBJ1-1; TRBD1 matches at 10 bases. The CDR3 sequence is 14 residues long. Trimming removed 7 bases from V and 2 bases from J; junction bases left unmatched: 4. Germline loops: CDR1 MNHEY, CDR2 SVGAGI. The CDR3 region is CASTGQGGNTEAFF. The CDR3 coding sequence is TGTGCCAGCACCGGACAGGGGGGAAACACTGAAGCTTTCTTT.

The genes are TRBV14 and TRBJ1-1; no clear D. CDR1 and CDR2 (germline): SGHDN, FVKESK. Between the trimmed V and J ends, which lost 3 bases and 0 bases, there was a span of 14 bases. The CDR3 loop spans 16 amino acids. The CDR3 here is CASSHPLGRVNTEAFF. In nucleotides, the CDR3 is TGTGCCAGCAGCCACCCCCTCGGGAGGGTGAACACTGAAGCTTTCTTT.

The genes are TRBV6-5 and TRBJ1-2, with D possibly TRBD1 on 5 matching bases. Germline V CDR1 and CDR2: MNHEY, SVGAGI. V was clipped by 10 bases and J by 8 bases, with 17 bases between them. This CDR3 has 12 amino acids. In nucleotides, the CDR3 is TGTGCCATCACGGGAGGGGTTAGCGGCTACACCTTC. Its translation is CAITGGVSGYTF.

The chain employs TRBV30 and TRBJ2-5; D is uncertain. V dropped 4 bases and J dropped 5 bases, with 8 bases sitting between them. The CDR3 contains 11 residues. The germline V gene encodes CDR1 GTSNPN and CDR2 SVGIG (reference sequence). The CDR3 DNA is TGTGCCTGGACCACTCGGGAGACCCAGTACTTC. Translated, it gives CAWTTRETQYF.

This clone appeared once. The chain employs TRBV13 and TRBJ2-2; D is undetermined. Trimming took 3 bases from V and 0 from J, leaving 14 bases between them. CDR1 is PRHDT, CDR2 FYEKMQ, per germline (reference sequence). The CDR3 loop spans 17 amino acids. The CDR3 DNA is TGTGCCAGCAGCTTGGGTAGATGGAGCGCGAACACCGGGGAGCTGTTTTTT. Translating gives CASSLGRWSANTGELFF.

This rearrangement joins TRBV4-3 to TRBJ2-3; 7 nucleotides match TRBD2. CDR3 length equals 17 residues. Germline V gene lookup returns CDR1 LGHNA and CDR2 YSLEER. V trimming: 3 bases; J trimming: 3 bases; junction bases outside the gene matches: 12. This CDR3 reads CASSQRSSSGGTDTQYF. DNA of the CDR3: TGCGCCAGCAGCCAGAGATCGTCGTCGGGGGGTACAGATACGCAGTATTTT.

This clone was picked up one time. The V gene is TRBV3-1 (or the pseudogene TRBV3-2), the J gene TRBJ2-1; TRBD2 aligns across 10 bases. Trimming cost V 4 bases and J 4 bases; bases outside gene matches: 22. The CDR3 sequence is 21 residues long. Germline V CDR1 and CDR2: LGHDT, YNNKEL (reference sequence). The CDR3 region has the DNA TGTGCCAGCAGCCCCCCAGGTCGGCTAGCGGGGGCCCGACGAGATTACAATGAGCAGTTCTTC. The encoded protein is CASSPPGRLAGARRDYNEQFF.

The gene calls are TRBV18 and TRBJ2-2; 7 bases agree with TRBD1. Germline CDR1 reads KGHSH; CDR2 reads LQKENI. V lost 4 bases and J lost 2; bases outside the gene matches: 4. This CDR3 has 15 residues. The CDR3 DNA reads TGTGCCAGCTCACAGACAGGGCCAAACACCGGGGAGCTGTTTTTT. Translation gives CASSQTGPNTGELFF.

The CDR3 loop reads CASSGTGGFTGELFF. CDR3 DNA: TGTGCCAGTAGTGGCACAGGGGGCTTCACCGGGGAGCTGTTTTTT. The chain is built from TRBV19 and TRBJ2-2, with 9 bases lining up with TRBD1. The germline V gene has CDR1 LNHDA and CDR2 SQIVND (reference sequence). V was pared by 5 bases and J by 4 bases, with 5 bases of the junction left unmatched. The CDR3 is 15 amino acids.

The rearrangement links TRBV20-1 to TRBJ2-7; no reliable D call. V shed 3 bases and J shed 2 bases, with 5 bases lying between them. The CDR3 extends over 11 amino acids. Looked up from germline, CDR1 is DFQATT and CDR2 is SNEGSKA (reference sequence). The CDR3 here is CSASVAYEQYF. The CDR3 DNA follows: TGCAGTGCTAGTGTCGCCTACGAGCAGTACTTC.

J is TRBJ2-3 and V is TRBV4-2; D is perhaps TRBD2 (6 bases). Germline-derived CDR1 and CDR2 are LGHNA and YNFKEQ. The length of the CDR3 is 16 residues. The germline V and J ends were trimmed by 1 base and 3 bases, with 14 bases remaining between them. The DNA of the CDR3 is TGTGCCAGCAGCCAAGGTCACGCCCGGGGGACAGATACGCAGTATTTT. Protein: CASSQGHARGTDTQYF.

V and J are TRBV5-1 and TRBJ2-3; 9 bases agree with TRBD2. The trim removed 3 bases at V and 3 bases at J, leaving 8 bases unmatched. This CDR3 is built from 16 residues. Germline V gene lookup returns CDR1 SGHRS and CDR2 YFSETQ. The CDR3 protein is CASSSLGGGGTDTQYF. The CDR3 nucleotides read TGCGCCAGCAGCTCCCTTGGCGGGGGGGGAACAGATACGCAGTATTTT.

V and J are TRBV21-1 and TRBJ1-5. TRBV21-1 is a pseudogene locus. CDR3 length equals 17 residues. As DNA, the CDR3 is TGTGCCAGCCTCCCGCCCCGAGGGGATAGGAGCAATCAGCCCCAGCATTTT. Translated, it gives CASLPPRGDRSNQPQHF.

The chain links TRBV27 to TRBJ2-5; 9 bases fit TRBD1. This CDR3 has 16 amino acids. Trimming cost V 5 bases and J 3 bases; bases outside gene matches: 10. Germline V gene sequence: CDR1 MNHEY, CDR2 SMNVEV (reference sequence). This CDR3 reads CASSPGTGYGEETQYF. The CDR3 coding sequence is TGTGCCAGCAGTCCCGGGACAGGGTATGGAGAAGAGACCCAGTACTTC.

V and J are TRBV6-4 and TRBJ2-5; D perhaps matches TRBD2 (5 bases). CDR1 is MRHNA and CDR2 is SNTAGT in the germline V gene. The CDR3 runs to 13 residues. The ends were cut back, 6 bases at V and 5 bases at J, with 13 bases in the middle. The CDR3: CASSRDQGETQYF. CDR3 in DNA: TGTGCCAGCAGCCGGGATCAAGGCGAGACCCAGTACTTC.

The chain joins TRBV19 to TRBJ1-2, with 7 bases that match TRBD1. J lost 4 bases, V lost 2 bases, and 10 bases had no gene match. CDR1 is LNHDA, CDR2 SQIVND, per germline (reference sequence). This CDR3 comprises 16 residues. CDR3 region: CASSISGSGGLYGYTF. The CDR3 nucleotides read TGTGCCAGTAGTATAAGTGGGTCAGGGGGACTCTATGGCTACACCTTC.

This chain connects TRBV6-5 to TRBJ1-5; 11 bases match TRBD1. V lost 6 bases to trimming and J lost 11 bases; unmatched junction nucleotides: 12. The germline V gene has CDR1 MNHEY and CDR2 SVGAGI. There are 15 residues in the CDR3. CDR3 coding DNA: TGTGCCAGCAGACACCCGGGACAGGGGGTATCGGCCCAGCATTTT. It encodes CASRHPGQGVSAQHF.

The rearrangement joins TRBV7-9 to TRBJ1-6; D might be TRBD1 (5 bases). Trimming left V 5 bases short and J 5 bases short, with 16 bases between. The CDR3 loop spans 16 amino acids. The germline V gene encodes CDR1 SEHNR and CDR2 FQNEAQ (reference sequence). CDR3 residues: CASSEGPGNDNSPLHF. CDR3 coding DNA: TGTGCCAGCAGCGAGGGGCCGGGGAACGATAATTCACCCCTCCACTTT. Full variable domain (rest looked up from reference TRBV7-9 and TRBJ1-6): DTGVSQNPRHKITKRGQNVTFRCDPISEHNRLYWYRQTLGQGPEFLTYFQNEAQLEKSRLLSDRFSAERPKGSFSTLEIQRTEQGDSAMYLCASSEGPGNDNSPLHFGNGTRLTVT.

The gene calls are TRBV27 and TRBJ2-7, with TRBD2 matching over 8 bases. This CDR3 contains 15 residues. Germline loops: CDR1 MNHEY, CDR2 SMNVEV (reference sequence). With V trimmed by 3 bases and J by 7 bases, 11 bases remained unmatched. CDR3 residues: CASSFRPGGRGEQYF. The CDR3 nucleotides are TGTGCCAGCAGTTTTCGGCCGGGGGGGAGAGGGGAGCAGTACTTC.

This chain's CDR3 is CATSDAGQGAVAGANVLTF. The CDR3 DNA reads TGTGCCACCAGTGATGCCGGACAGGGGGCCGTTGCTGGGGCCAACGTCCTGACTTTC. V gene TRBV24-1 combines with J gene TRBJ2-6; 11 nucleotides agree with TRBD1. V shed 3 bases, J shed 2 bases, and the junction held 8 bases outside the gene matches. The CDR3 has 19 residues. CDR1 is KGHDR and CDR2 is SFDVKD in the germline V gene.

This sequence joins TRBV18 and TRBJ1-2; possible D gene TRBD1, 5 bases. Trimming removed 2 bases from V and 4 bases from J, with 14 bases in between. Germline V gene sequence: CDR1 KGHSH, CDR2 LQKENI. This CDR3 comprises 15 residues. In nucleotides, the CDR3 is TGTGCCAGCTCACCAGGGGGGGTTCGCGGCTATGGCTACACCTTC. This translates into CASSPGGVRGYGYTF.

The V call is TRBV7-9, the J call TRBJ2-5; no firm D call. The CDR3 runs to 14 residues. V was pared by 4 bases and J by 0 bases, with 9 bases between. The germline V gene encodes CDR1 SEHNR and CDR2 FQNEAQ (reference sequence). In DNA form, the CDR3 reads TGTGCCAGCAGCTCAGATAGCAACCAAGAGACCCAGTACTTC. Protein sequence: CASSSDSNQETQYF.

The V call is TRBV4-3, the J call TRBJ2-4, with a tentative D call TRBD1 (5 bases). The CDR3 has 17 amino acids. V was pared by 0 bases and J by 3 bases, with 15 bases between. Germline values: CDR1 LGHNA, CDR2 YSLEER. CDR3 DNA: TGCGCCAGCAGCCAAGACAGGGTCTGGGAAGGCAAAAACATTCAGTACTTC. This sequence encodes CASSQDRVWEGKNIQYF.

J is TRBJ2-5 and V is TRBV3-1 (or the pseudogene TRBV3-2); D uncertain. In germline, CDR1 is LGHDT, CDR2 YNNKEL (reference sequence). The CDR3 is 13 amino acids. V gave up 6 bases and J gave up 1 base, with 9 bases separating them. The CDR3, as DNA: TGTGCCAGCAGACAGACCACCCAAGAGACCCAGTACTTC. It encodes CASRQTTQETQYF.

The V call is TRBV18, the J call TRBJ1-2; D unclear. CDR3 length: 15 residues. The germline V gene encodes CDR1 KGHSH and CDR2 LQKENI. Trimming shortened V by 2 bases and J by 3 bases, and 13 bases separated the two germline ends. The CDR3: CASSPNFSSDYGYTF. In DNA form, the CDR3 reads TGTGCCAGCTCACCAAACTTCTCGTCGGACTATGGCTACACCTTC.

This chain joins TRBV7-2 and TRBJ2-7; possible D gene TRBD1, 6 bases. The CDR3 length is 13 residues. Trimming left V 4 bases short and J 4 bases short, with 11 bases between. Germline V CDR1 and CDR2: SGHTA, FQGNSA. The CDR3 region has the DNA TGTGCCAGCAGCTCCATGGACAGATACGAGCAGTACTTC. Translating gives CASSSMDRYEQYF.

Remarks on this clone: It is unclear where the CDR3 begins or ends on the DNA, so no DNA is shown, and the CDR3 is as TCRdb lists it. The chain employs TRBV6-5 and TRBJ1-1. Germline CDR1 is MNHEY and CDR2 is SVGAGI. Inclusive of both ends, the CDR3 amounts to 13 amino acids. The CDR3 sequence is CASSYFGEGEAFF.

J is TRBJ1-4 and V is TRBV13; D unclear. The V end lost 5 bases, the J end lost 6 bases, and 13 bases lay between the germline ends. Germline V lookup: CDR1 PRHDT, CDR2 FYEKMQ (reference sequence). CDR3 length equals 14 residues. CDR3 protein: CASSHSPGDEKLFF. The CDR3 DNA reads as TGTGCCAGCAGCCACAGCCCAGGCGATGAAAAACTGTTTTTT.